This entry is about one TCR beta chain. It lacks a known antigen. No base-level quality is on record; no much larger clone is a single base apart. Using the deep immunoSEQ assay, TCR CDR3 regions were amplified from genomic DNA by multiplex PCR. Extracted genomic DNA from each cell subset was spread evenly across all wells of several immunoSEQ 96-well plates, with each plate serving as a replicate. For sorted subsets, approximately 210 ng of genomic DNA, equivalent to 25,000 to 35,000 T cell genomes, went into each replicate PCR. Purified libraries were measured with a Qubit 3.0 fluorometer, size-checked on a Bioanalyzer 2100, and measured again with the KAPA Library Quantification kit. Each immunoSEQ 96-well plate was sequenced on its own single-read 150-cycle Illumina NextSeq 550 flow cell. Processing in the source paper ran as follows. Because only junctional sequences without quality scores were contained in the immunoSEQ output, filtering matching that applied to full-length reads could not be performed. To assign V/J genes and CDR3, sequences were annotated using PyIR, a Python wrapper for IgBLAST v1.9, with IMGT germline references. Reads were removed for weak V/J assignments (E-value above 1e-6), missing CDR3, stop codons, out-of-frame junctions, or ambiguous translated residues. V3J clonotypes were defined as sequences sharing the same inferred V gene, J gene, and CDR3 amino acid sequence. To compute the percentage overlap between repertoires, the number of shared unique clonotypes was divided by the size of the smaller repertoire. Repertoire richness was assessed with RTK rarefaction, the Chao1 estimator, and Recon v2.1 estimates of unobserved clonotypes. OLGA was used to compute generation probabilities for all TCRbeta clonotypes that the gDNA method yielded from a few donors. Sourced from immuneACCESS, this table was stored by TCRdb with only in-frame sequences that have V and J called. A share of the clones is absent; for the studies checked, an unresolved V gene accounts for under half, and the remainder has no known explanation. That table furnishes V, J and clone size, whereas the DNA furnished D and trimming. The sample table records about 2.4 million clones; over 85% of these occur just once. 0.36% of the sample is in the top ten clones.

The data belong to a study of shared clonotypes between healthy human individuals (dated by TCRdb to the early 2020s). Looking at the study overall: The cohort included a few men and a couple of women between 18 and 49 years of age. For each donor, three plates each were used for CD4 naive and CD4 memory, two plates were used for CD8 naive, and one plate was used for CD8 memory. The study deeply sequenced blood TCR repertoires of several healthy adults to estimate repertoire size and the extent of clonotype sharing between individuals. To increase sequencing depth and limit assay-specific biases, different laboratories used diverse techniques to prepare libraries and sequence TCR repertoires. Per donor, leukapheresis produced somewhere between about 0.8 and 9 billion PBMCs. Study-wide conclusions, independent of this receptor: Even with the large sequencing depth, rarefaction of the sorted-subset datasets indicated that sequencing was incomplete. Sampling was restricted to blood, and TCR repertoires in tissues likely differ from the TCR repertoires found in blood. Pairwise subsampling led to the expectation that sequencing depth would affect the degree of clonotype sharing among donors. About 4.5% of naive CD4, around 3.5% of naive CD8, about 2.5% of memory CD4, and about 0.4% of memory CD8 clonotypes were shared across a few donors. The genetic and exposure-history diversity represented was limited by the small number of donors. Naive subsets generally had larger estimated clonotype richness than memory subsets did. Clonotypes shared by all four sorted-subset donors showed higher generation probabilities than non-shared clonotypes.

Donors were healthy HIV-negative adults with no recently reported acute infections or vaccinations. Every donor was a Caucasian adult residing in Nashville, Tennessee, USA. CD4+ T cells were enriched through magnetic negative selection, after which naive cells were positively selected on CD45RA and the remaining negative fraction served as the memory subset. After blood collection by leukapheresis, PBMCs were isolated using Ficoll-Histopaque density gradient centrifugation and then cryopreserved in the vapor phase of liquid nitrogen. Analytical flow cytometry was used to check the purity and quantity of every magnetically sorted T cell population. Genomic DNA was isolated from each sorted fraction and quantified by UV absorbance on a Nanodrop 2000c. Its CDR3 holds 20 amino acids, cysteine through phenylalanine. Kept here is only the CDR3 DNA, which spans 60 bases and is read in frame from base 1. V and J lose 1 base and 2 bases, and a span of 21 bases separates them. CDR1 LGHNA and CDR2 YNFKEQ are derived from the germline V gene.

Source material: naive CD4+ T cells from PBMCs. What the cell subset or site label conveys for this sample: CD45RA+ positively selected. This TCR derives from a young man in good health. Some clones in this sample may be carry-over from other donors' samples. The chain links TRBV4-2 with TRBJ2-6, and possibly TRBD2, on 5 matching bases. The DNA sequence is as follows: TGTGCCAGCAGCCAAGTGGCCAGAGGGATTGCTTCTGCTGGGGCCAACGTCCTGACTTTC. This encodes CASSQVARGIASAGANVLTF.